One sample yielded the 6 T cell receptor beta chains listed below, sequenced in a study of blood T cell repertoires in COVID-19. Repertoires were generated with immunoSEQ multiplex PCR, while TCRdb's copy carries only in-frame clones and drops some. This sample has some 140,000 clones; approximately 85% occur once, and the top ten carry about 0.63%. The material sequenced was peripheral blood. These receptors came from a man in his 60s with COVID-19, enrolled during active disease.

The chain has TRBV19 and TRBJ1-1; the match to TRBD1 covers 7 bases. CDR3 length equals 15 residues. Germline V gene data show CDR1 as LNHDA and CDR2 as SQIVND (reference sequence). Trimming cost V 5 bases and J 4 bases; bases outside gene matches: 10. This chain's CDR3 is CASSPRTGRSTEAFF. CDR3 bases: TGTGCCAGTAGTCCCCGGACAGGACGATCCACTGAAGCTTTCTTT.

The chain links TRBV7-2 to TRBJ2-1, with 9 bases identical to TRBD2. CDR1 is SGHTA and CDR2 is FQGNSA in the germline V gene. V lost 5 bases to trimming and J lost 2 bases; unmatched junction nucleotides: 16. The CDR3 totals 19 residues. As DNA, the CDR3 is TGTGCCAGCAGCCCCTCCTCAGCGGGGGGACTCACTGCCTACAATGAGCAGTTCTTC. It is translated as CASSPSSAGGLTAYNEQFF.

The CDR3 nucleotides are TGCGCCAGCAGCTTGGAGGGGACAGGGGGCTTTAATGAGCAGTTCTTC. Translated, it gives CASSLEGTGGFNEQFF. V and J are TRBV5-1 and TRBJ2-1; 12 nucleotides line up with TRBD1. This CDR3 spans 16 amino acids. Germline V gives CDR1 SGHRS, CDR2 YFSETQ. V shed 0 bases and J 7 bases; nucleotides not matched to a gene: 5.

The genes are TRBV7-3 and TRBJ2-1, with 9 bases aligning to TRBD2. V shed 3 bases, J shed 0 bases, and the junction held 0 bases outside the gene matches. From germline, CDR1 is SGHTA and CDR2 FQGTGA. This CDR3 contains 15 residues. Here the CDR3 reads CASSFSGSSYNEQFF. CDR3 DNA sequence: TGTGCCAGCAGCTTTAGCGGGAGCTCCTACAATGAGCAGTTCTTC.

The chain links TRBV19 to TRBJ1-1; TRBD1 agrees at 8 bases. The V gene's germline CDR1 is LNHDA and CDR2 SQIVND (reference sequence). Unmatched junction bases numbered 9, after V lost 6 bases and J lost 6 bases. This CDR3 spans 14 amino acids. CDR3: CASRGRGRGPEAFF. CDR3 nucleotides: TGTGCCAGTAGGGGCAGGGGGCGAGGTCCTGAAGCTTTCTTT.

Here the CDR3 reads CASSGLAGADYNEQFF. The CDR3 DNA follows: TGCGCCAGCAGCGGACTAGCGGGGGCCGACTACAATGAGCAGTTCTTC. This chain uses TRBV5-1 with TRBJ2-1; 13 nucleotides align to TRBD2. Germline loops: CDR1 SGHRS, CDR2 YFSETQ. J lost 3 bases, V lost 4 bases, and 4 bases had no gene match. This CDR3 has 16 residues.